Below, one T cell receptor (beta chain) is given with its context. Its specificity is not known. This record belongs to a study of cytomegalovirus exposure and HLA in healthy donors. General study findings and limits: That first-cohort TCR clusters tended to co-occur in the 95 to 150 validation repertoires was found in a later analysis.

Only in-frame clones appear in the TCRdb table, and some are missing; sequencing was by immunoSEQ multiplex PCR. The sample carries over 60,000 clones, around 95% recorded once. The sequencing input was PBMCs. The receptor was isolated from a man between 18 and 29 years old in good health and CMV-seronegative.

CDR3 residues: CASIETRGEFANTGELFF. The CDR3, as DNA: TGTGCCAGCATCGAAACCAGGGGCGAGTTCGCGAACACCGGGGAGCTGTTTTTT. J is TRBJ2-2 and V is TRBV28, with D possibly being TRBD1 (6 bases). This CDR3 spans 18 amino acids. V was clipped by 7 bases and J by 0 bases, with 21 bases between them. The germline CDR1 and CDR2 sequences are MDHEN and SYDVKM.